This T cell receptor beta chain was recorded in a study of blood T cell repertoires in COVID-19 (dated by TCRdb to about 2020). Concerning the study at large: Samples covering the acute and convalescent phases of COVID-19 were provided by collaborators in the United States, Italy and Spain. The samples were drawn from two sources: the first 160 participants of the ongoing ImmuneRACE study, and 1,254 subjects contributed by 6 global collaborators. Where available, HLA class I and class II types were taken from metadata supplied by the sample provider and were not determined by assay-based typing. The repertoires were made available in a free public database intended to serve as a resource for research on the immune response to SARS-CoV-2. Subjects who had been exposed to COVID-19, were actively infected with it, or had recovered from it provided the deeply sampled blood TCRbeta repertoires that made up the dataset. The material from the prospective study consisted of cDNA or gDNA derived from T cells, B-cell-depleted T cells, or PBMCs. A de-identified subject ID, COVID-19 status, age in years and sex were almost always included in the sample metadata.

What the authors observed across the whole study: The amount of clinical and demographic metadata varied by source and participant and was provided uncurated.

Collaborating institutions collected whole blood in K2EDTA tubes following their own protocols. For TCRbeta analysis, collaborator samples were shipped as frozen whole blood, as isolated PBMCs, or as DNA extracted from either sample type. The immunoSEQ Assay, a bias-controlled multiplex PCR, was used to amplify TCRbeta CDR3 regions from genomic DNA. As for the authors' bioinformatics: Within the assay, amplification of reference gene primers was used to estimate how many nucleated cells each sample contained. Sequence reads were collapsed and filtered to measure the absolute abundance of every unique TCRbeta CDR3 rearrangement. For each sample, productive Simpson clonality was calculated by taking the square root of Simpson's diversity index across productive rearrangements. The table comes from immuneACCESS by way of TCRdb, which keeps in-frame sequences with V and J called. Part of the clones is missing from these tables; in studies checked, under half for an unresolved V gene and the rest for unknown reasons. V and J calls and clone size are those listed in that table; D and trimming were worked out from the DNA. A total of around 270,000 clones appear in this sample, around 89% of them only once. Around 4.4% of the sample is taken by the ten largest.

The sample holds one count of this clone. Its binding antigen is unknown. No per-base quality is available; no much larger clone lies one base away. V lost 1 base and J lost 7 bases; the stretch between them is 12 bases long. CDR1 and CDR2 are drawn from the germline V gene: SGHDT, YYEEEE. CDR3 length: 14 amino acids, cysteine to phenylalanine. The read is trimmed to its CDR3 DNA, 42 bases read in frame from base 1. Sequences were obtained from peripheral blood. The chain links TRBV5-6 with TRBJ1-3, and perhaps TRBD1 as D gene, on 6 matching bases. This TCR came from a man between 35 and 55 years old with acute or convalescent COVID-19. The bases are TGTGCCAGCAGCTTGTACCAGGGGTGGAACACCATATATTTT. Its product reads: CASSLYQGWNTIYF.